The clone carrying this T cell receptor beta chain was recorded a few times. TCRdb's table, derived via immunoSEQ multiplex PCR, lists solely in-frame clones and lacks some. The table shows over 75,000 clones, with 70% to 90% occurring only once. Time point meaning: after dendritic cell vaccination, including at tumor progression/relapse. The source of the sample is a study of glioma-infiltrating T cells after dendritic cell vaccination. Study overall: Between about 2002 and 2012, patients got autologous tumor lysate-pulsed dendritic cell vaccines. Autologous tumor lysate was loaded overnight onto monocyte-derived dendritic cells grown seven days with IL-4 and GM-CSF.

The clonotype comes from a human donor with glioblastoma. Sample: blood, taken after dendritic cell vaccination.

The CDR3, as DNA: TGTGCCAGCAGCGGGCTCGACAGGAACTATGGCTACACCTTC. This codes for CASSGLDRNYGYTF. The chain is built from TRBV4-2 and TRBJ1-2; possible D gene TRBD1, 6 bases. From germline, CDR1 is LGHNA and CDR2 YNFKEQ. V was clipped by 5 bases and J by 2 bases, with 12 bases between them. CDR3 size: 14 residues.